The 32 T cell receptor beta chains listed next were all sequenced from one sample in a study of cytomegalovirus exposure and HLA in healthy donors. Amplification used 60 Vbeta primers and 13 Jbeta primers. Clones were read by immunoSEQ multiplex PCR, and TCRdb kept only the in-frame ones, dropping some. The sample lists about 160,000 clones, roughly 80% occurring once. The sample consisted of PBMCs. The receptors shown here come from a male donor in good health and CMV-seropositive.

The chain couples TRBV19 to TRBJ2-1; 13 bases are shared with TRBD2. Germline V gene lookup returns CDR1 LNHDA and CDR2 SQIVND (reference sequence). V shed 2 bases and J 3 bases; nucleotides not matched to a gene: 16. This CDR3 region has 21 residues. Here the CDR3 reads CASSISGLAGPLMSHYNEQFF. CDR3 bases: TGTGCCAGTAGTATATCGGGACTAGCGGGACCCCTTATGTCCCACTACAATGAGCAGTTCTTC. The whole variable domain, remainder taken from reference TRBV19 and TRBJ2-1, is DGGITQSPKYLFRKEGQNVTLSCEQNLNHDAMYWYRQDPGQGLRLIYYSQIVNDFQKGDIAEGYSVSREKKESFPLTVTSAQKNPTAFYLCASSISGLAGPLMSHYNEQFFGPGTRLTVL.

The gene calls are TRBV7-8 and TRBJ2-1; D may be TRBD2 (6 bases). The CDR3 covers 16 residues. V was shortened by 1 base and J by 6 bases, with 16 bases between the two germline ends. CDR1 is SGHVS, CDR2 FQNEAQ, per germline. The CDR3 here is CASSLDGASEVNEQFF. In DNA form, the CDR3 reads TGTGCCAGCAGCTTAGACGGGGCTAGCGAGGTCAATGAGCAGTTCTTC.

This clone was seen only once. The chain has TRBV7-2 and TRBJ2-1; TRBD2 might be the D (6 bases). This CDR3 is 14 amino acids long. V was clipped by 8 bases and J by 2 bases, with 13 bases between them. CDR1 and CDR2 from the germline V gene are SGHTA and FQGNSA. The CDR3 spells CASLRDPTYNEQFF. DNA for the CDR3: TGTGCCAGCTTGCGGGATCCAACCTACAATGAGCAGTTCTTC.

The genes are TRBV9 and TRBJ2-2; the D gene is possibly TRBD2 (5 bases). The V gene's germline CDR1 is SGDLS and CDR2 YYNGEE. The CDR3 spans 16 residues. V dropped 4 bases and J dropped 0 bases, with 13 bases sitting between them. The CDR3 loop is CASSSRGDANTGELFF. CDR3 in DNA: TGTGCCAGCAGCTCCCGGGGAGACGCGAACACCGGGGAGCTGTTTTTT.

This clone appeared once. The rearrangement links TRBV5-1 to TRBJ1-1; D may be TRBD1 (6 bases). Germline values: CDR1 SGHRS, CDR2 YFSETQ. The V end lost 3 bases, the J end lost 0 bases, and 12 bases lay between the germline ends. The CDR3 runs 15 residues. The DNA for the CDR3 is TGCGCCAGCAGCTCGCCGGGACACATGAACACTGAAGCTTTCTTT. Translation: CASSSPGHMNTEAFF.

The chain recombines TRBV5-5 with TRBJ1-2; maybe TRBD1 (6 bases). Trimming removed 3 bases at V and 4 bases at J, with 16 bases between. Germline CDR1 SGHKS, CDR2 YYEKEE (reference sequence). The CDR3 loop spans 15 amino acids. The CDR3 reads CASSYPGGGLYGYTF. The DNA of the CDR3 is TGTGCCAGCAGCTACCCGGGAGGGGGGCTCTATGGCTACACCTTC.

CDR3 sequence (DNA): TGTGCCAGTAGCAGACAGAACATGAACACTGAAGCTTTCTTT. This encodes CASSRQNMNTEAFF. The V and J genes are TRBV19 and TRBJ1-1; D might be TRBD1 (5 bases). The germline V and J ends were trimmed by 6 bases and 0 bases, with 11 bases remaining between them. Germline-derived CDR1 and CDR2 are LNHDA and SQIVND (reference sequence). This CDR3 has 14 amino acids.

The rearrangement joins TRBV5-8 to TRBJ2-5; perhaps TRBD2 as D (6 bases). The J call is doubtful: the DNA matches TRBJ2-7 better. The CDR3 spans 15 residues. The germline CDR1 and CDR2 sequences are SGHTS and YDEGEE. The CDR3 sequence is CASSPWRGVDYEQYF. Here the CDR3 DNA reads TGTGCCAGCAGCCCCTGGAGGGGTGTGGACTACGAGCAGTACTTC.

CDR3 in DNA: TGTGCCAGCAGCCCCAGGGGGCCCTATGGCTACACCTTC. Its translation: CASSPRGPYGYTF. J is TRBJ1-2 and V is TRBV7-2; 8 bases are shared with TRBD1. Looked up from germline, CDR1 is SGHTA and CDR2 is FQGNSA. V was clipped by 5 bases and J by 4 bases; unmatched bases: 3. This CDR3 comprises 13 residues.

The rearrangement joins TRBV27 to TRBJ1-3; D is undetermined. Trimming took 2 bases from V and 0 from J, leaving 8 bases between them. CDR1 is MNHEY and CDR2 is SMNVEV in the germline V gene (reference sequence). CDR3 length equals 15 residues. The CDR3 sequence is CASSLRLFSGNTIYF. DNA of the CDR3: TGTGCCAGCAGTTTAAGACTCTTCTCTGGAAACACCATATATTTT.

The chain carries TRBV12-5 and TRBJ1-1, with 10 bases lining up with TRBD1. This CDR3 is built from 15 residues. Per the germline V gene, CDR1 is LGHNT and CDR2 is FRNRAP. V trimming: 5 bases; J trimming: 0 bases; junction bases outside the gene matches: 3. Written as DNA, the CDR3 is TGTGCTAGTGGTGATGGGACAGGGGTGAACACTGAAGCTTTCTTT. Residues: CASGDGTGVNTEAFF.

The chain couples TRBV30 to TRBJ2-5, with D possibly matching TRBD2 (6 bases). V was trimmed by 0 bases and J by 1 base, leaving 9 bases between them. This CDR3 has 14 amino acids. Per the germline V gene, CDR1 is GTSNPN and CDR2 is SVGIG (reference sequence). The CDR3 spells CAWSVLTSQETQYF. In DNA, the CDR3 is TGTGCCTGGAGTGTTTTGACTAGCCAAGAGACCCAGTACTTC.

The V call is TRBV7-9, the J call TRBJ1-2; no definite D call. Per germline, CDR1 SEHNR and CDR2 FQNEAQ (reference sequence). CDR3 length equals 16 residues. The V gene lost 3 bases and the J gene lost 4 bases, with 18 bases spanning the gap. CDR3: CASSLGRQSELYGYTF. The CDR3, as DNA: TGTGCCAGCAGCTTGGGGAGGCAGTCGGAACTCTATGGCTACACCTTC. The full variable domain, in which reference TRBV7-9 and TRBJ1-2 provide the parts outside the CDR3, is DTGVSQNPRHKITKRGQNVTFRCDPISEHNRLYWYRQTLGQGPEFLTYFQNEAQLEKSRLLSDRFSAERPKGSFSTLEIQRTEQGDSAMYLCASSLGRQSELYGYTFGSGTRLTVV.

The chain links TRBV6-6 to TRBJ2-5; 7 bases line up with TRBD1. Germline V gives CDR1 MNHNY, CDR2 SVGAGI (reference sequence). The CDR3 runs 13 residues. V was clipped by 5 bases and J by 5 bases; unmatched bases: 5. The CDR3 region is CASSGQGEETQYF. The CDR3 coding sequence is TGTGCCAGCAGTGGGCAGGGGGAGGAGACCCAGTACTTC.

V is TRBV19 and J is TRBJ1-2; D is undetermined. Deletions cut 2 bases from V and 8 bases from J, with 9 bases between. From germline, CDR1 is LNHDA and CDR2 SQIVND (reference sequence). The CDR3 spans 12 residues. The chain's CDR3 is CASSIRTGGYTF. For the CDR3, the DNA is TGTGCCAGTAGTATAAGGACGGGAGGCTACACCTTC.

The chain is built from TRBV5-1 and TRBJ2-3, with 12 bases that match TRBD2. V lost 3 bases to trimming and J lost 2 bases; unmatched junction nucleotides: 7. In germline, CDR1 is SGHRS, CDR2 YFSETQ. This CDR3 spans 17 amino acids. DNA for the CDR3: TGCGCCAGCAGCTCTGGACTAGCGGGGAGAGACACAGATACGCAGTATTTT. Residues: CASSSGLAGRDTDTQYF.

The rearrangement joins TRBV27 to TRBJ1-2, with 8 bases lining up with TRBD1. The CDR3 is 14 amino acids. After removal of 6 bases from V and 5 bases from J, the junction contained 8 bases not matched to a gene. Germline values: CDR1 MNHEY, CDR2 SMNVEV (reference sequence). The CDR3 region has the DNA TGTGCCAGCAGCGACAGGGGATTAGTATATGGCTACACCTTC. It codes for CASSDRGLVYGYTF.

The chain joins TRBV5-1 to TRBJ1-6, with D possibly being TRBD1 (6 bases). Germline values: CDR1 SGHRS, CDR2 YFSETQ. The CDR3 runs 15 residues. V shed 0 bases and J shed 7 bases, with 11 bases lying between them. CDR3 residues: CASSLAPGENSPLHF. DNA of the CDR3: TGCGCCAGCAGCTTGGCCCCAGGGGAGAATTCACCCCTCCACTTT.

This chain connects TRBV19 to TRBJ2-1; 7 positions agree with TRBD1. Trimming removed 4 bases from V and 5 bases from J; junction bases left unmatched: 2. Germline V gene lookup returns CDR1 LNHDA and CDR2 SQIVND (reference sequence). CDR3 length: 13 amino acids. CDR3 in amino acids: CASSTDRNNEQFF. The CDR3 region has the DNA TGTGCCAGTAGTACGGACAGGAACAATGAGCAGTTCTTC.

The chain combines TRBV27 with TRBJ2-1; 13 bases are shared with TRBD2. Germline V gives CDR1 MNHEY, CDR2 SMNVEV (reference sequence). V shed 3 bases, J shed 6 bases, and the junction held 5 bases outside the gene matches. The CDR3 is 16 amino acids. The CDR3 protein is CASSFYRLAGGNEQFF. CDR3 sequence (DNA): TGTGCCAGCAGTTTTTATCGACTAGCGGGAGGCAATGAGCAGTTCTTC.

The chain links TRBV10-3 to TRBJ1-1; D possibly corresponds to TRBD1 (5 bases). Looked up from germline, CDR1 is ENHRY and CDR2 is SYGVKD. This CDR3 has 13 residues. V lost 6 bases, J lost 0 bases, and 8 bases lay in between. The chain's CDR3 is CAIRAGMNTEAFF. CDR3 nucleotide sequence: TGTGCCATCAGGGCAGGGATGAACACTGAAGCTTTCTTT.

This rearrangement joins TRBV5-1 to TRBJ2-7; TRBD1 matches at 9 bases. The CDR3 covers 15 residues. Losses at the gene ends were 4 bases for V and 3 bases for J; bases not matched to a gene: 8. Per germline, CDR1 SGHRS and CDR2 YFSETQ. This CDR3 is CASSQLDRGGYEQYF. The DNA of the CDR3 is TGCGCCAGCAGCCAACTGGACAGGGGAGGCTACGAGCAGTACTTC.

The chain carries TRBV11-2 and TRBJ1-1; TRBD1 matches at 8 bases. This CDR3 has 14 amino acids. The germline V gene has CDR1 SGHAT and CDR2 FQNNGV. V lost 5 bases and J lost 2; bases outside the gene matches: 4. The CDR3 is CASSTGQGNTEAFF. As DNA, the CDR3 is TGTGCCAGCAGCACCGGACAGGGAAACACTGAAGCTTTCTTT.

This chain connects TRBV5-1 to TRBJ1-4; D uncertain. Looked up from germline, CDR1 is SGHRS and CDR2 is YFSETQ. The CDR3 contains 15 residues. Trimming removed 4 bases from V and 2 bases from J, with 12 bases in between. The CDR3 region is CASSPGGITNEKLFF. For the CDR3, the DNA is TGCGCCAGCAGCCCAGGAGGTATCACTAATGAAAAACTGTTTTTT.

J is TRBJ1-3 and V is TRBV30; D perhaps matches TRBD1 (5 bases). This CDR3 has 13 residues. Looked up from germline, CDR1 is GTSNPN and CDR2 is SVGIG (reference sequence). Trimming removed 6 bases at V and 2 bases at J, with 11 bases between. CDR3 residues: CACVRAPGNTIYF. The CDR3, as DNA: TGTGCCTGCGTCAGGGCCCCTGGAAACACCATATATTTT.

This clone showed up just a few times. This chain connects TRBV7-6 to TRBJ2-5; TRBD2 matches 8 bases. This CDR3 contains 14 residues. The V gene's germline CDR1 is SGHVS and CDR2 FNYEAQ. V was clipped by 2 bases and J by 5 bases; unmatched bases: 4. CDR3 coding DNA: TGTGCCAGCAGCTTACGGACTAGCAGTGAGACCCAGTACTTC. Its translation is CASSLRTSSETQYF.

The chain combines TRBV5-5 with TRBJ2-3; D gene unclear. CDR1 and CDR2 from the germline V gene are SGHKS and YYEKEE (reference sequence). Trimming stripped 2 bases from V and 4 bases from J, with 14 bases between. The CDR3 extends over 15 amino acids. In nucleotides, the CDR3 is TGTGCCAGCAGCTTATTGCTAGGTCAGTCAGATACGCAGTATTTT. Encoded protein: CASSLLLGQSDTQYF.

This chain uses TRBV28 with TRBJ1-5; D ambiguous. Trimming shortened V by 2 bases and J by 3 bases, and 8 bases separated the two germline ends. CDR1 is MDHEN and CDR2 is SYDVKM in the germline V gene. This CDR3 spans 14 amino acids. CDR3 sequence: CASSLDYYNQPQHF. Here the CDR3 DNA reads TGTGCCAGCAGTTTAGACTATTACAATCAGCCCCAGCATTTT.

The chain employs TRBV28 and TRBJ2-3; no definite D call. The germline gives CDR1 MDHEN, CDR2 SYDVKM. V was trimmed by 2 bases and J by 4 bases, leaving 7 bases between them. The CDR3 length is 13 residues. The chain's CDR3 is CASSLQNSDTQYF. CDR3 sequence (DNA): TGTGCCAGCAGTTTACAGAATTCAGATACGCAGTATTTT.

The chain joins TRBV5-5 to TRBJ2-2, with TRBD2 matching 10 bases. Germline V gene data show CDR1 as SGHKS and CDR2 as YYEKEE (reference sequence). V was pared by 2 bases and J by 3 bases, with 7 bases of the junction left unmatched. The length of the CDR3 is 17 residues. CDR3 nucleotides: TGTGCCAGCAGCTTAGGTAGCGGGGGGCCCGACACCGGGGAGCTGTTTTTT. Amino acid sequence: CASSLGSGGPDTGELFF.

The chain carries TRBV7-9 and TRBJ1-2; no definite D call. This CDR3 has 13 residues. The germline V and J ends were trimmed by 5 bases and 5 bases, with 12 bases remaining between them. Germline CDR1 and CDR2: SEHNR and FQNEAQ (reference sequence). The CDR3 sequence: CASSPDGEYGYTF. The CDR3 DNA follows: TGTGCCAGCAGCCCGGACGGGGAATATGGCTACACCTTC.

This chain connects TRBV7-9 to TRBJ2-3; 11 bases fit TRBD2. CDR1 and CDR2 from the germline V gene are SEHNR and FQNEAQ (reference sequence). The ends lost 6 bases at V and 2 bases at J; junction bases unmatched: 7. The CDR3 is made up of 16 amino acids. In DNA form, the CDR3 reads TGTGCCAGCAGAGACATAGCGGGGGGGATCACAGATACGCAGTATTTT. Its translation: CASRDIAGGITDTQYF.